The T cell receptor (beta chain) under discussion was sequenced for a study of beta chain features in type 1 diabetes. Study-level findings and limits: The naive, central memory and Treg TCRB repertoires looked more alike in patients than they did in healthy donors. Shortening of TCRB CDR3s, moderate but significant, appeared in all four CD4+ subsets of Type 1 diabetes patients.

The entirety of the isolated RNA underwent reverse transcription, so expressed TCRB transcripts were sequenced. The assay was immunoSEQ multiplex PCR, and TCRdb's table has in-frame clones only and misses some. In the table there are roughly 28,000 clones, 45% to 65% of which are singletons. Sort purity for all populations was recorded as exceeding 98%. This CDR3 comprises 15 residues. Germline loops: CDR1 SNHLY, CDR2 FYNNEI. V shed 6 bases, J shed 5 bases, and the junction held 9 bases outside the gene matches. A few counts support this clone. Its cognate antigen is unknown. Material for sequencing was Tregs from blood. The TCR originated in a woman aged 18-29 years with type 1 diabetes. The chain carries TRBV2 and TRBJ1-1; the match to TRBD1 covers 10 bases. The CDR3 protein is CASSADRGRGTEAFF. The CDR3 DNA reads TGTGCCAGCAGCGCTGACAGGGGGCGAGGAACTGAAGCTTTCTTT. Complete variable domain (other parts from reference TRBV2 and TRBJ1-1): EPEVTQTPSHQVTQMGQEVILRCVPISNHLYFYWYRQILGQKVEFLVSFYNNEISEKSEIFDDQFSVERPDGSNFTLKIRSTKLEDSAMYFCASSADRGRGTEAFFGQGTRLTVV.